The rows below give T cell receptor beta chains drawn from one sample of a study of shared clonotypes between healthy human individuals. The assay was immunoSEQ multiplex PCR, and TCRdb's table has in-frame clones only and misses some. The sample contains 2 million to 2.5 million clones, 93% of which appear only once. The sequenced sample was naive CD4+ T cells from PBMCs. These receptors all come from a man younger than 35 in good health. Some clones in this sample may be carry-over from other donors' samples. The CDR3 runs from the conserved cysteine through the conserved F or W.

V	J	length	CDR3
TRBV7-8	TRBJ1-1	13	CASSPSVNTEAFF
TRBV4-1	TRBJ1-4	16	CASSQDGQYSNEKLFF
TRBV4-2	TRBJ2-7	15	CASSQDAWLAYEQYF
TRBV6-5	TRBJ1-3	15	CASSFGGPSGNTIYF
TRBV5-3	TRBJ2-7	15	CARSLWQGLPYEQYF
TRBV7-3	TRBJ2-3	16	CASSLSPSGYTDTQYF
TRBV25-1	TRBJ2-5	14	CASSAGGHRETQYF
TRBV5-6	TRBJ2-7	16	CASSLVGGTSSYEQYF
TRBV28	TRBJ2-3	14	CASNKGTSTDTQYF
TRBV28	TRBJ1-1	14	CASSWGQTYTEAFF
TRBV4-2	TRBJ2-1	19	CASSQEQRTSGGSFNEQFF
TRBV28	TRBJ1-2	14	CASSLSGSHYGYTF
TRBV18	TRBJ1-5	14	CASSQGQSNQPQHF
TRBV29-1	TRBJ2-1	13	CSVVVAGARQQFF
TRBV20-1	TRBJ2-7	10	CSARAHEQYF
TRBV7-3	TRBJ2-5	16	CASSSGLAGPQETQYF
TRBV28	TRBJ2-1	15	CASSQAPGSYNEQFF
TRBV5-6	TRBJ2-7	17	CASSLEGLGREGYEQYF
TRBV19	TRBJ2-5	17	CASSTLPGTGDRETQYF
TRBV5-1	TRBJ2-4	13	CASSSDRGGIQYF
TRBV10-3	TRBJ1-2	15	CAISDLDRGGDGYTF
TRBV6-1	TRBJ1-5	13	CASGQEINQPQHF
TRBV9	TRBJ2-7	15	CASTIGEGSIYEQYF
TRBV5-1	TRBJ2-7	13	CASRAEEVGEQYF
TRBV2	TRBJ2-7	20	CALTHHQRNRGLGGAYEQYF
TRBV19	TRBJ2-3	16	CASSIGAGGDTDTQYF
TRBV6-4	TRBJ1-3	16	CASNIRAPTAGNTIYF
TRBV7-9	TRBJ2-4	15	CASSLALSGQDIQYF
TRBV7-9	TRBJ2-1	15	CASSSDSGIGGEQFF
TRBV7-3	TRBJ2-5	16	CASSFSTGLAGETQYF
TRBV7-8	TRBJ1-2	16	CASSLEFTGGIHGYTF
TRBV18	TRBJ2-2	15	CASSPDRGNTGELFF
TRBV20-1	TRBJ2-4	11	CSARAANIQYF
TRBV4-1	TRBJ1-3	15	CASSQQGSPGNTIYF
TRBV7-2	TRBJ2-1	15	CASSSTFAGDHEQFF
TRBV21-1	TRBJ2-7	17	CASSPQQDRPTSYEQYF
TRBV9	TRBJ2-3	18	CASSVGLAGGMVTDTQYF
TRBV5-1	TRBJ1-2	14	CASSRRGGVDGYTF
TRBV2	TRBJ1-5	13	CASSEGGTQPQHF
TRBV5-1	TRBJ2-5	13	CANSLAGLETQYF
TRBV18	TRBJ2-3	13	CASSPPSADTQYF
TRBV6-1	TRBJ1-2	16	CASSETGAGGFYGYTF
TRBV27	TRBJ2-7	14	CASSSRGRAYEQYF
TRBV13	TRBJ1-1	16	CASSLTRRGVSTEAFF
TRBV6-6	TRBJ1-4	15	CASSYSTRGNEKLFF
TRBV2	TRBJ2-7	13	CASREGLAYEQYF
TRBV30	TRBJ2-5	14	CAWSVTGAEETQYF
TRBV7-2	TRBJ2-7	13	CASSLRPLYEQYF
TRBV27	TRBJ1-5	14	CASSLNRGSQPQHF
TRBV27	TRBJ2-2	15	CASSLGTLRSGELFF
TRBV4-1	TRBJ1-2	14	CASSPGRANYGYTF
TRBV4-2	TRBJ2-5	13	CASSTRGLETQYF
TRBV7-2	TRBJ2-3	17	CASSLASTSGGWDTQYF
TRBV28	TRBJ2-5	14	CASSFGGGWETQYF
TRBV7-7	NA	15	CASSIGLAPLGEQYF
TRBV25-1	TRBJ2-7	14	CASPATGGPYEQYF
TRBV28	TRBJ1-5	15	CASRPGTSGGQPQHF